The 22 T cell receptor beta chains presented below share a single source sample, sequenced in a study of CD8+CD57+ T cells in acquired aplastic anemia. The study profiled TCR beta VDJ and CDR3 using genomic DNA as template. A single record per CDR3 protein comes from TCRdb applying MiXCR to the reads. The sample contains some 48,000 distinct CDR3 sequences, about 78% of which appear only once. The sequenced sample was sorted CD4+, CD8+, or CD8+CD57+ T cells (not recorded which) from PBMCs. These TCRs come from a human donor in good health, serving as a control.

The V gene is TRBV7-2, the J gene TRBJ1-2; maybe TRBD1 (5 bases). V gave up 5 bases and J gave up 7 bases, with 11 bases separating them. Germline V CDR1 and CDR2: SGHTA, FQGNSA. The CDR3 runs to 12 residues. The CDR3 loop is CASSVQGGGYTF. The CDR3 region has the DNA TGTGCCAGCAGCGTGCAGGGAGGTGGCTACACCTTC.

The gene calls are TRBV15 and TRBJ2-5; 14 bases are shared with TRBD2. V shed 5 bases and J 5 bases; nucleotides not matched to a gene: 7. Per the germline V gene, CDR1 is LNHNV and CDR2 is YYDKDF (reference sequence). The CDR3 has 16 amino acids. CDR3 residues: CATSGQTSGGAETQYF. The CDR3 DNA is TGTGCCACCAGCGGCCAGACTAGCGGGGGGGCGGAGACCCAGTACTTC.

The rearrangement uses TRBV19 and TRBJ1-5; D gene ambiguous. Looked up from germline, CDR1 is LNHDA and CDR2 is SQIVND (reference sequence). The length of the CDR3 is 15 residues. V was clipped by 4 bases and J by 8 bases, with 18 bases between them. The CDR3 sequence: CASSRIDGYWKPQHF. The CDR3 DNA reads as TGTGCCAGTAGTAGGATCGACGGCTACTGGAAGCCCCAGCATTTT.

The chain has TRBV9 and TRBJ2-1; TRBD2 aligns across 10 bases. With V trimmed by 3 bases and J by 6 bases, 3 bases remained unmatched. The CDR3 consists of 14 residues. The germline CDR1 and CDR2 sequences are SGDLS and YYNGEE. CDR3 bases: TGTGCCAGCAGCGGTCTAGCGGGAGTCAATGAGCAGTTCTTC. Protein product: CASSGLAGVNEQFF.

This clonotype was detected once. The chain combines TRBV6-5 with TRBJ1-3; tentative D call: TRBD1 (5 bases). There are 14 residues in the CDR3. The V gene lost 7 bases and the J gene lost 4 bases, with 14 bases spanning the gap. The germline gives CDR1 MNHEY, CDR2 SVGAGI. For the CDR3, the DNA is TGTGCCAGCAATTCAATGGGGGAAGGAAACACCATATATTTT. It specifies CASNSMGEGNTIYF.

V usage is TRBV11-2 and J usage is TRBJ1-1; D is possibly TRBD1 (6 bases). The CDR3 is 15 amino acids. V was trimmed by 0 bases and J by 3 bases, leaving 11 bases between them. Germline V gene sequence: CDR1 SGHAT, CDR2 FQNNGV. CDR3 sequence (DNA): TGTGCCAGCAGCTTAGATGGCCCAGGGGACACTGAAGCTTTCTTT. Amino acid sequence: CASSLDGPGDTEAFF.

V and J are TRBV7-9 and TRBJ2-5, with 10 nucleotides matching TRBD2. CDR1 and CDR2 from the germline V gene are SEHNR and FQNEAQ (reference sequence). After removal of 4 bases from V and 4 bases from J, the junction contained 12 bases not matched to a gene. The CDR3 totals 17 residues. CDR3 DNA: TGTGCCAGCAGCTACTCCGAGCGGGGGGGCTGGGCAGAGACCCAGTACTTC. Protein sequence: CASSYSERGGWAETQYF.

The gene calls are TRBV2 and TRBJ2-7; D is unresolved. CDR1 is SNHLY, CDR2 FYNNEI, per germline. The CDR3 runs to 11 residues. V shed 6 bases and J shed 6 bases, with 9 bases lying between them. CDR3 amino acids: CASRGLREQYF. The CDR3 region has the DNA TGTGCCAGCAGAGGGCTACGCGAGCAGTACTTC.

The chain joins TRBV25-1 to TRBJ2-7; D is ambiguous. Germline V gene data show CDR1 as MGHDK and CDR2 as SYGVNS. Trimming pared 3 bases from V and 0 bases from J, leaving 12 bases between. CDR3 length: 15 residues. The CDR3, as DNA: TGTGCCAGCAGTGACCCCCCTACCCCCTCCTACGAGCAGTACTTC. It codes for CASSDPPTPSYEQYF.

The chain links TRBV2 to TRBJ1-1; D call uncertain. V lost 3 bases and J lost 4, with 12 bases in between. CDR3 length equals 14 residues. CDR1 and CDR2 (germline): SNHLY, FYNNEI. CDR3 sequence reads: CASSDPNLGTEAFF. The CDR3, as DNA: TGTGCCAGCAGTGACCCAAACCTGGGCACTGAAGCTTTCTTT.

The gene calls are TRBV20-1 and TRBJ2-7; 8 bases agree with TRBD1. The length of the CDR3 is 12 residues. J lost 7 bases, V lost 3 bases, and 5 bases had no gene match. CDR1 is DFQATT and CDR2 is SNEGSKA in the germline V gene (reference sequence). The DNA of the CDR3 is TGCAGTGCTAGTCAGGGGGCGCAAGAGCAGTACTTC. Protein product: CSASQGAQEQYF.

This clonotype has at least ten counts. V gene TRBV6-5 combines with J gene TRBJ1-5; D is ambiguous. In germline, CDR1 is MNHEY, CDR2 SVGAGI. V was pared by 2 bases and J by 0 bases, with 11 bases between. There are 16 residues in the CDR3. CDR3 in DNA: TGTGCCAGCAGTTACCAGCAGGAGTTTAGCAATCAGCCCCAGCATTTT. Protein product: CASSYQQEFSNQPQHF.

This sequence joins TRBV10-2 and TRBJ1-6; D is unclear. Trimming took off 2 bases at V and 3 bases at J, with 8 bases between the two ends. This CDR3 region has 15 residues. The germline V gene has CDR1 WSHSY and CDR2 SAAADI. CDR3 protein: CASSEQDFYNSPLHF. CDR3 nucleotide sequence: TGCGCCAGCAGTGAGCAGGACTTCTATAATTCACCCCTCCACTTT.

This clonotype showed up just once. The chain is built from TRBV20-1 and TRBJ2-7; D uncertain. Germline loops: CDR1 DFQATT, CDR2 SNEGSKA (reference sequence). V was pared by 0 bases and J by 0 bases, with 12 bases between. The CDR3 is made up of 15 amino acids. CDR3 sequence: CSARDRATSSYEQYF. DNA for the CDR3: TGCAGTGCTAGAGATCGAGCCACCAGCTCCTACGAGCAGTACTTC.

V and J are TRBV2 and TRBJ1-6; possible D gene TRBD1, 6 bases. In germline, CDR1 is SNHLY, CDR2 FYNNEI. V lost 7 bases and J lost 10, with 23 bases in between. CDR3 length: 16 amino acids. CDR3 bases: TGTGCCAGCAACGACCGTCAGGGGCTCCAGGGGTCACCCCTCCACTTT. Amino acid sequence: CASNDRQGLQGSPLHF.

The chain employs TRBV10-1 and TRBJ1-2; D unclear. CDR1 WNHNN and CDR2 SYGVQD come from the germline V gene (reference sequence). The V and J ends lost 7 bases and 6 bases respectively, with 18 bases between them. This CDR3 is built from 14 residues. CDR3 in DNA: TGCGCCAGCAACACTGACGGGGAGGCGGATGGCTACACCTTC. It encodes CASNTDGEADGYTF.

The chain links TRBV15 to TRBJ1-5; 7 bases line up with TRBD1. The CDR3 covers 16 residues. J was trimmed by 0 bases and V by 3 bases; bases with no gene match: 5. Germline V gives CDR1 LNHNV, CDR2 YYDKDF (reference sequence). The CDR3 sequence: CATSRDRPYSNQPQHF. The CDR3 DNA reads TGTGCCACCAGCAGGGACAGGCCGTATAGCAATCAGCCCCAGCATTTT.

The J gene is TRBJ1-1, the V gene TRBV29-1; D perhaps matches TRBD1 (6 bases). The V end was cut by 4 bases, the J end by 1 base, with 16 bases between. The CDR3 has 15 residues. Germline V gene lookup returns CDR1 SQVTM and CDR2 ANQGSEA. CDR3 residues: CSVGGDTIKNTEAFF. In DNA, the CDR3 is TGCAGCGTTGGTGGGGACACAATTAAGAACACTGAAGCTTTCTTT.

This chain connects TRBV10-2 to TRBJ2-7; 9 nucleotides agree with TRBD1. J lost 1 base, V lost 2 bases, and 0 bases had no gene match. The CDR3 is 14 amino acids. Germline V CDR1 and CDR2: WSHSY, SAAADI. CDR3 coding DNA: TGCGCCAGCAGTGAGGGGACAGGGTCCTACGAGCAGTACTTC. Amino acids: CASSEGTGSYEQYF.

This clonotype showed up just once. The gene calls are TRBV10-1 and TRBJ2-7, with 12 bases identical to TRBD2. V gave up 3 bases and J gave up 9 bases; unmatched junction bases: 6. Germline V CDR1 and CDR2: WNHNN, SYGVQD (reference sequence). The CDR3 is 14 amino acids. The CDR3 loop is CASSDQLAGGTQYF. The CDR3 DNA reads TGCGCCAGCAGTGACCAACTAGCGGGAGGAACGCAGTACTTC.

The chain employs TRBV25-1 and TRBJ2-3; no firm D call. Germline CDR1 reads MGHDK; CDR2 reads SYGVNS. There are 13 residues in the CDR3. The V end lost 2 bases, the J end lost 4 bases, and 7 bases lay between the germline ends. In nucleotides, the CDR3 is TGTGCCAGCAGTGAAACAGTACCAGATACGCAGTATTTT. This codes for CASSETVPDTQYF. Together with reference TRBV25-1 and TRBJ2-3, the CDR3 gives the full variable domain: EADIYQTPRYLVIGTGKKITLECSQTMGHDKMYWYQQDPGMELHLIHYSYGVNSTEKGDLSSESTVSRIRTEHFPLTLESARPSHTSQYLCASSETVPDTQYFGPGTRLTVL.

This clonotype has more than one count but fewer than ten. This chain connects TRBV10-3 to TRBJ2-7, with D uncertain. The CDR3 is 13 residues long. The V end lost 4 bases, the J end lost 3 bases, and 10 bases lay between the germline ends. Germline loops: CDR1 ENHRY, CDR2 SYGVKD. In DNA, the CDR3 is TGTGCCATCAGTGTAGGCAACATCTACGAGCAGTACTTC. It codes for CAISVGNIYEQYF.